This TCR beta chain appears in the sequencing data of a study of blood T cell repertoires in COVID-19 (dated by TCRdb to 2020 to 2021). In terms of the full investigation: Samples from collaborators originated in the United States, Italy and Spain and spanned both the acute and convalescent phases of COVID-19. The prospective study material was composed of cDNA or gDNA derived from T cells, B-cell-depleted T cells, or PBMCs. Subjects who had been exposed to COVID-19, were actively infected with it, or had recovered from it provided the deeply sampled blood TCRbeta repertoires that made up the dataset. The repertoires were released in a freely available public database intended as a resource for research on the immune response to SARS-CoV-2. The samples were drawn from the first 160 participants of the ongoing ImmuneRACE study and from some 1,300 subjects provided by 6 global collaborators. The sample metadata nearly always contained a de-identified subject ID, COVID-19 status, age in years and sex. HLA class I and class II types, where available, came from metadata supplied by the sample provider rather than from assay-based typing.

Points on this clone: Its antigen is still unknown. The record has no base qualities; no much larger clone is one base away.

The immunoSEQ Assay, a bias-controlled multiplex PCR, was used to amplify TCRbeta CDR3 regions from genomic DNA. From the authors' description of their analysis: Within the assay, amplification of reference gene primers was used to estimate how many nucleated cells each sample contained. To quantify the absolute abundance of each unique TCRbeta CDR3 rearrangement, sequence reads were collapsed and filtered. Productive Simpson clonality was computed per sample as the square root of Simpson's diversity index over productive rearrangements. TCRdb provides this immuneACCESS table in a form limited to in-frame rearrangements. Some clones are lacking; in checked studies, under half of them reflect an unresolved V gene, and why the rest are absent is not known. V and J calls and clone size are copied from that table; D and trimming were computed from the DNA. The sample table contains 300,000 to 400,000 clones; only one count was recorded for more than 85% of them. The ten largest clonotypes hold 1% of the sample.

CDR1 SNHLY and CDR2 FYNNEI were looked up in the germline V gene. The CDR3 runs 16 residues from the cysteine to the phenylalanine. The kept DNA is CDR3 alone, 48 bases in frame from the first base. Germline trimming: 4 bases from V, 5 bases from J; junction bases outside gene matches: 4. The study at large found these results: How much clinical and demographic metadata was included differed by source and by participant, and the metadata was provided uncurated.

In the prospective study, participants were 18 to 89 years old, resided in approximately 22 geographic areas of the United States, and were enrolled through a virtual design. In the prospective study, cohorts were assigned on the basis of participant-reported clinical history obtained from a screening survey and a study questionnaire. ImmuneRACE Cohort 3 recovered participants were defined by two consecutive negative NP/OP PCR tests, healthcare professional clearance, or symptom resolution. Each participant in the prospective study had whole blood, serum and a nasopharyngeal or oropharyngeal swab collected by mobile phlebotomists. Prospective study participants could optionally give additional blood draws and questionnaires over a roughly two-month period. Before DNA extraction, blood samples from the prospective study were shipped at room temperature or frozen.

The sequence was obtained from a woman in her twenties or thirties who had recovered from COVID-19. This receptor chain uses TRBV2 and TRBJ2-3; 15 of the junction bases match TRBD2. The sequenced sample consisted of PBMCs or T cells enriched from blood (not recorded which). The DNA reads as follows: TGTGCCAGCAGTGGTAGGACTAGCGGGGGGGGAGATACGCAGTATTTT. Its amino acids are CASSGRTSGGGDTQYF.